The clone carrying this T cell receptor beta chain came up a few times. What it binds is unknown. The data are from a study of regulatory T cells. Whole-study findings and limits: In CD3G deficiency, regulatory T cells had lower Shannon diversity than autologous conventional CD4+ and control regulatory cells.

The PCR used 52 TRBV and 13 TRBJ primers. Clones were read by immunoSEQ multiplex PCR, and TCRdb kept only the in-frame ones, dropping some. The sample holds about 2,300 clones; roughly 90% are singletons and the top ten take over 2.5%. The CDR3 totals 15 residues. Germline loops: CDR1 SGHRS, CDR2 YFSETQ. V was clipped by 0 bases and J by 6 bases; unmatched bases: 5. The gene calls are TRBV5-1 and TRBJ2-1; 8 nucleotides align to TRBD1. This TCR was recovered from a child aged 5 to 17 with CD3G deficiency. The sequencing sample was made of CD4+ Tregs sorted from blood. The CDR3 reads CASSLGSTGGNEQFF. CDR3 nucleotides: TGCGCCAGCAGCTTGGGGAGCACAGGGGGCAATGAGCAGTTCTTC.